This T cell receptor beta chain appears in the sequencing data of a study of T cell clonotyping in hematopoietic cell transplantation. Indicated time point: recipient sample about 28 days before transplant, after cytoreduction. Study-level points and caveats: Pathologically expanded recipient clonotypes increased progressively from day 30 to day 180 as diversity fell. Higher Inverse Simpson Index values in graft donor and pretransplant recipient predicted broader posttransplant TCR diversity. Few recipient clonotypes overlapped donors; over 95% were de novo at given depth.

Worth noting for this clone: Its antigen is unknown.

V dropped 7 bases and J dropped 5; count of bases not matched to a gene: 9. The CDR3 consists of 15 residues. The V gene's germline CDR1 is MDHEN and CDR2 SYDVKM. Profiled with immunoSEQ multiplex PCR; TCRdb holds only in-frame clones, not every one. The sample lists around 16,000 clones; 93% were seen once. The chain uses TRBV28 and TRBJ2-5, with TRBD2 matching over 11 bases. The sequences come from peripheral blood mononuclear cells, collected before stem cell transplant. The TCR was taken from a man aged 18 to 29 with biphenotypic leukemia. Some clones in this sample may be carry-over from other donors' samples. The CDR3 is CASTLAGGPLETQYF. Here the CDR3 DNA reads TGTGCCAGCACCTTAGCGGGGGGGCCTCTGGAGACCCAGTACTTC.